A single sample gave rise to the 4 T cell receptor beta chains below, sequenced in a study of T cell repertoires in ileal Crohn's disease. The protocol was immunoSEQ multiplex PCR, while the TCRdb copy is restricted to in-frame clones and leaves out a portion. In the table there are a few thousand clones, about 80% of which are singletons. Source material: ileal tissue. The origin of the receptors is an adult with Crohn's disease.

This clone has only one observation. The chain is built from TRBV4-1 and TRBJ1-3, with a weak D call TRBD1 (5 bases). The ends were cut back, 1 base at V and 8 bases at J, with 9 bases in the middle. The CDR3 consists of 13 residues. Germline CDR1 MGHRA, CDR2 YSYEKL. The CDR3 is CASSQVGGDTIYF. The CDR3 DNA reads as TGCGCCAGCAGCCAAGTGGGGGGTGACACCATATATTTT.

In this sample, this clone turned up a few times. The V call is TRBV4-1, the J call TRBJ2-3, with TRBD2 identical over 7 bases. CDR3 length: 15 residues. Germline trimming cut 1 base from V and 1 base from J; bases unmatched to any gene: 2. From germline, CDR1 is MGHRA and CDR2 YSYEKL. This CDR3 reads CASSQGRGGTDTQYF. The CDR3 coding sequence is TGCGCCAGCAGCCAAGGACGGGGGGGCACAGATACGCAGTATTTT.

The chain has TRBV11-3 and TRBJ2-5, with TRBD2 matching over 16 bases. There are 16 residues in the CDR3. Trimming removed 5 bases from V and 4 bases from J; junction bases left unmatched: 4. The germline V gene has CDR1 SGHNT and CDR2 YENEEA. CDR3 protein: CASSPGTSGRGETQYF. In nucleotides, the CDR3 is TGTGCCAGCAGCCCCGGGACTAGCGGGAGGGGAGAGACCCAGTACTTC.

J is TRBJ2-7 and V is TRBV4-2; D not certain. The V and J ends lost 6 bases and 6 bases respectively, with 12 bases between them. Germline V gene lookup returns CDR1 LGHNA and CDR2 YNFKEQ. The CDR3 covers 12 residues. As DNA, the CDR3 is TGTGCCAGCAGTCCAGGTGGTGTCGAGCAGTACTTC. Amino acids: CASSPGGVEQYF.